This T cell receptor beta chain was profiled in a study of blood T cell repertoires in COVID-19. For the study at large: PBMCs, B-cell-depleted T cells, or T cells were the source of the cDNA or gDNA that made up the material.

V was cut by 1 base and J by 0 bases, with 10 bases left in between. This CDR3 has 16 amino acids. From germline, CDR1 is LNHDA and CDR2 SQIVND (reference sequence). Clones were read by immunoSEQ multiplex PCR, and TCRdb kept only the in-frame ones, dropping some. The profile covers about 18,000 clones, with 81% appearing a single time and approximately 15% taken by the ten largest. Specimen: peripheral blood. The chain is built from TRBV19 and TRBJ1-5; D perhaps matches TRBD1 (5 bases). The sequence was obtained from a man between 40 and 49 years old with active or convalescent COVID-19. CDR3 protein: CASSIGQLNSNQPQHF. For the CDR3, the DNA is TGTGCCAGTAGTATAGGACAGCTCAATAGCAATCAGCCCCAGCATTTT. Based on the CDR3 plus reference TRBV19 and TRBJ1-5, the full variable domain is DGGITQSPKYLFRKEGQNVTLSCEQNLNHDAMYWYRQDPGQGLRLIYYSQIVNDFQKGDIAEGYSVSREKKESFPLTVTSAQKNPTAFYLCASSIGQLNSNQPQHFGDGTRLSIL.